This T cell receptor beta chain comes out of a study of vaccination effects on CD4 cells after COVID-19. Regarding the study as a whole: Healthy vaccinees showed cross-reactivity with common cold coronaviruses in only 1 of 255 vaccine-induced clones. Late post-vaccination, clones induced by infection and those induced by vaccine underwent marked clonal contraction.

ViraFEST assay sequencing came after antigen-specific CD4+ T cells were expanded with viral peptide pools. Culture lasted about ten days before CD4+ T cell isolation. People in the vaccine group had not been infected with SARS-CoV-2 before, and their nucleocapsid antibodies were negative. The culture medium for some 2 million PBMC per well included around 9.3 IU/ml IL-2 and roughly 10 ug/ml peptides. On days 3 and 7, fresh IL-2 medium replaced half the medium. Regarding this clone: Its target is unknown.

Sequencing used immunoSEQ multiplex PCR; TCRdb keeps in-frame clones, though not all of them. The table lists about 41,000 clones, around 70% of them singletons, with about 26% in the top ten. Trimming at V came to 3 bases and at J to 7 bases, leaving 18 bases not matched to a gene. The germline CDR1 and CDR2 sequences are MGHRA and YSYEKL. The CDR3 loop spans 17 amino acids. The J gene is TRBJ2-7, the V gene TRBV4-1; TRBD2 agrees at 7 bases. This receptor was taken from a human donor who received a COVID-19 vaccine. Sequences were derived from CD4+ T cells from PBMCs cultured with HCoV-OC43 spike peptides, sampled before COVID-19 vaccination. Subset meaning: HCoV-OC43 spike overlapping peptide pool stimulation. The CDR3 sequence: CASSQLEEWDYLPEQYF. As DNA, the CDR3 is TGCGCCAGCAGCCAGCTCGAGGAATGGGACTATCTCCCTGAGCAGTACTTC.